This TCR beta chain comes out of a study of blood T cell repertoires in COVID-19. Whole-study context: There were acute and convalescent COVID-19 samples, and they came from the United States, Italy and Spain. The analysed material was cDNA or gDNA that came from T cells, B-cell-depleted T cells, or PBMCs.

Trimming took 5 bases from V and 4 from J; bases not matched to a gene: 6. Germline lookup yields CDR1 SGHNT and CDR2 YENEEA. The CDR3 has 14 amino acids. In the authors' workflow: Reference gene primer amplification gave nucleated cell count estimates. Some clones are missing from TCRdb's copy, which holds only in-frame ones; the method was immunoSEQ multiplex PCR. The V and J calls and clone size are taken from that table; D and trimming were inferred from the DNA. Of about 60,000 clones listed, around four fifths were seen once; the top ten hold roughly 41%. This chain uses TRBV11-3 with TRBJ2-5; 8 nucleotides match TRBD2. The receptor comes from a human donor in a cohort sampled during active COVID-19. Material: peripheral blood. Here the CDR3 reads CASSSGGERETQYF. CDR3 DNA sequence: TGTGCCAGCAGCAGCGGGGGAGAGAGAGAGACCCAGTACTTC.